The 6 T cell receptor beta chains below all came from one sample that was sequenced in a study of CD8 T cells in Susac syndrome (dated by TCRdb to about 2019). Library prep was done by the immunoSEQ multiplex PCR assay. RNA was extracted using the RNeasy kit, and roughly 0.45 to 1 ug of the RNA was reverse transcribed with random hexamers. The public reads were quality trimmed at Q25 with fastp and then assembled into clones with MiXCR by TCRdb, keeping productive beta chains. Under each unique CDR3 protein, matching rows form one entry showing the most common genes and DNA. The sample table contains around 110,000 distinct CDR3 sequences; only one count was recorded for just over 95% of them. Less than 0.15% of the sample lies in the top ten. The source material was CD4+ T cells from PBMCs. The receptors stem from a human donor with Susac syndrome.

This chain uses TRBV7-2 with TRBJ2-1, with 13 bases lining up with TRBD2. J gave up 14 bases and V 5 bases, and 9 bases lay outside the gene matches. The germline V gene encodes CDR1 SGHTA and CDR2 FQGNSA. This CDR3 region has 14 residues. The CDR3 region has the DNA TGTGCCAGCAGCAAGGGACTAGCGGGGCCCGGGAAGTTCTTC. Its protein is CASSKGLAGPGKFF.

This chain links TRBV19 with TRBJ2-2; possibly TRBD2 for D (6 bases). This CDR3 is 12 amino acids long. V lost 6 bases and J 6 bases, leaving 8 bases between the germline ends. CDR1 and CDR2 (germline): LNHDA, SQIVND (reference sequence). The CDR3 bases are TGTGCCAGTAGGTGGGGGGCCGGGGAGCTGTTTTTT. It is translated as CASRWGAGELFF.

This clonotype has only one observation. The chain joins TRBV30 to TRBJ2-2; possible D gene TRBD2, 5 bases. In germline, CDR1 is GTSNPN, CDR2 SVGIG (reference sequence). The CDR3 is 15 residues long. V dropped 1 base and J dropped 2 bases, with 11 bases sitting between them. The CDR3 sequence: CAWSDSGLNTGELFF. CDR3 nucleotide sequence: TGTGCCTGGAGTGACTCCGGACTCAACACCGGGGAGCTGTTTTTT.

The chain is built from TRBV3-1 and TRBJ2-6, with D uncertain. V lost 1 base and J 1 base, leaving 14 bases between the germline ends. Germline V gene lookup returns CDR1 LGHDT and CDR2 YNNKEL (reference sequence). CDR3 length equals 18 residues. The CDR3 reads CASSQGRARYSGANVLTF. The CDR3 region has the DNA TGTGCCAGCAGCCAAGGAAGAGCCCGGTATTCTGGGGCCAACGTCCTGACTTTC.

V usage is TRBV29-1 and J usage is TRBJ1-2; no clear D gene. The CDR3 has 12 amino acids. Trimming removed 6 bases at V and 0 bases at J, with 8 bases between. The germline gives CDR1 SQVTM, CDR2 ANQGSEA. The CDR3 nucleotides read TGCAGCGTGCACAGCGCTAACTATGGCTACACCTTC. This codes for CSVHSANYGYTF.

The chain uses TRBV12-3 or TRBV12-4 and TRBJ2-7, with D hard to call. There are 13 residues in the CDR3. Deletions cut 4 bases from V and 4 bases from J, with 11 bases between. In DNA, the CDR3 is TGTGCCAGCAGTTCAGTAGGTGCATACGAGCAGTACTTC. Residues: CASSSVGAYEQYF.